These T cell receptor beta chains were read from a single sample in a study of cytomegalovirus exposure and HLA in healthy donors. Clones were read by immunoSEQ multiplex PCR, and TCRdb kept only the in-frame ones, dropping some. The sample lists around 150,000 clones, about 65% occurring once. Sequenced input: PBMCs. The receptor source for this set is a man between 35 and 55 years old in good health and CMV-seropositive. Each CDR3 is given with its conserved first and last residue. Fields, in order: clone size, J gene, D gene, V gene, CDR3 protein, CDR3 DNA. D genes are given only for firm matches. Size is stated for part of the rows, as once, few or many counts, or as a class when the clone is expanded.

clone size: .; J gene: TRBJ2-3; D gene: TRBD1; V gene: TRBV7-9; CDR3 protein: CASRSGQELGDTQYF; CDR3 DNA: TGTGCCAGCAGATCCGGACAGGAGTTGGGAGATACGCAGTATTTT
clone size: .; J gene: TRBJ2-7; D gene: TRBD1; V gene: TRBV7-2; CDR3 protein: CASSLEGTGSYEQYF; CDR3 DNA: TGTGCCAGCAGCTTAGAAGGGACAGGCTCCTACGAGCAGTACTTC
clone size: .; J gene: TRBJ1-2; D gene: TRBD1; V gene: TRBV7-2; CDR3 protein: CASSSLRGLDGYTF; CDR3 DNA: TGTGCCAGCAGCTCCCTCAGGGGGCTAGATGGCTACACCTTC
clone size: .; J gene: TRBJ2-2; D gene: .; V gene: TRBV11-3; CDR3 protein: CASSPDTYTGELFF; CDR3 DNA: TGTGCCAGCAGCCCGGACACATACACCGGGGAGCTGTTTTTT
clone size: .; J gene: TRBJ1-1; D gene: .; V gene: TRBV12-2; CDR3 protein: CASRLAGTVPSMNTEAFF; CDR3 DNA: TGTGCAAGTCGCTTAGCGGGGACAGTTCCCTCCATGAACACTGAAGCTTTCTTT
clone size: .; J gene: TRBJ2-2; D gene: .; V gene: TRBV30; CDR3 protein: CAWSVGGANTGELFF; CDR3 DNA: TGTGCCTGGAGTGTAGGGGGGGCCAACACCGGGGAGCTGTTTTTT
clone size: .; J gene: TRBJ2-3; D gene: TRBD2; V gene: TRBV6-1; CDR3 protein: CAISESSGLAGPDTQYF; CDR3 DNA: TGTGCCATCAGTGAGTCGTCCGGATTAGCGGGCCCAGATACGCAGTATTTT
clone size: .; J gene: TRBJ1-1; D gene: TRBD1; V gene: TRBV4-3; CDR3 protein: CASSQEGTVNTEAFF; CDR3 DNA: TGCGCCAGCAGCCAGGAAGGGACAGTGAACACTGAAGCTTTCTTT
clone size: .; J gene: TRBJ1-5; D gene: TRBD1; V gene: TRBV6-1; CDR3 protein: CASSVTGGQPQHF; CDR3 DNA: TGTGCCAGCAGTGTGACAGGGGGTCAGCCCCAGCATTTT
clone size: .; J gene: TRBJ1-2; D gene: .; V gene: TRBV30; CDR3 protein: CAWRGGVYGYTF; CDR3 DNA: TGTGCCTGGCGCGGGGGGGTCTATGGCTACACCTTC
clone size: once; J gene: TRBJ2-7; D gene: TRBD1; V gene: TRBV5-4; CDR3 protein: CASSTTDRDPSYF; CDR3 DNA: TGTGCCAGCAGCACGACGGACAGGGACCCGTCGTACTTC
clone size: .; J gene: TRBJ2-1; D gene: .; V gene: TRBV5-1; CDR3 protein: CASSLSEYNEQFF; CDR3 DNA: TGCGCCAGCAGCTTGTCGGAGTACAATGAGCAGTTCTTC
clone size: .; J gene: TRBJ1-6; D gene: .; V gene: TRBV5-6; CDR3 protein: CASSLGLFYNSPLHF; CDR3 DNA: TGTGCCAGCAGCTTGGGACTTTTCTATAATTCACCCCTCCACTTT
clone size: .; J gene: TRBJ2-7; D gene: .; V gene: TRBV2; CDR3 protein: CASSEVIVGRNEQYF; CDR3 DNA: TGTGCCAGCAGTGAAGTTATCGTAGGCAGGAACGAGCAGTACTTC
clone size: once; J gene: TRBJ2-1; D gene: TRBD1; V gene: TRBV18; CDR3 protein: CASSPGQGVNEQFF; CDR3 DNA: TGTGCCAGCTCACCAGGACAGGGCGTCAATGAGCAGTTCTTC
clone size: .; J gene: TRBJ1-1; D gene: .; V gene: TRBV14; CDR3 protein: CASSQGVANTEAFF; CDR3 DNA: TGTGCCAGCAGCCAAGGGGTAGCGAACACTGAAGCTTTCTTT
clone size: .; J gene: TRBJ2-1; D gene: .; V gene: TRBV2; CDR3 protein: CASSLTRGNNEQFF; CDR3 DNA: TGTGCCAGCTCCTTGACTAGAGGGAACAATGAGCAGTTCTTC
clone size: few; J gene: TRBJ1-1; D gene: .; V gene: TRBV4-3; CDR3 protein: CASSLDPGINTEAFF; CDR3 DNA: TGCGCCAGCAGCCTCGACCCCGGGATAAACACTGAAGCTTTCTTT
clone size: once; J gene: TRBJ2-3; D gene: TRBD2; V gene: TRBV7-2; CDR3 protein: CASSSMGGFGDTQYF; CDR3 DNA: TGTGCCAGCAGCTCAATGGGAGGGTTTGGTGATACGCAGTATTTT
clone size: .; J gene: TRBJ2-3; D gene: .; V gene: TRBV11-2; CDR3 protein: CASSWGPSTDTQYF; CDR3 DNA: TGTGCCAGCAGCTGGGGCCCTAGCACAGATACGCAGTATTTT
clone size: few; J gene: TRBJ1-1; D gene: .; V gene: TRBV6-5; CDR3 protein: CASSYSGRNTEAFF; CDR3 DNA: TGTGCCAGCAGTTACTCCGGGAGGAACACTGAAGCTTTCTTT
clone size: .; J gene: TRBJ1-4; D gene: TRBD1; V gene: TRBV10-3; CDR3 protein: CATRDRGLVEKLFF; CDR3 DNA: TGTGCCACCCGGGACAGGGGGCTGGTTGAAAAACTGTTTTTT
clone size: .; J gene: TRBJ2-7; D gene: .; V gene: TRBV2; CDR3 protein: CASGGDRSYEQYF; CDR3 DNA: TGTGCCAGCGGAGGGGACAGATCCTACGAGCAGTACTTC
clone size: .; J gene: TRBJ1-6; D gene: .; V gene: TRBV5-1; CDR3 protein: CASSSQTGGNSPLHF; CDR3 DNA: TGCGCCAGCAGCTCCCAGACGGGTGGAAATTCACCCCTCCACTTT
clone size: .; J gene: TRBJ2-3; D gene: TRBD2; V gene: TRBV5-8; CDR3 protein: CASSGRWAAERTDTQYF; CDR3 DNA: TGTGCCAGCTCCGGGAGGTGGGCCGCCGAGAGGACAGATACGCAGTATTTT
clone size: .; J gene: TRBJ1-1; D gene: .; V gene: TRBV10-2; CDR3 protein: CASSEYSLEAFF; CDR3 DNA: TGCGCCAGCAGTGAGTACTCCCTCGAAGCTTTCTTT
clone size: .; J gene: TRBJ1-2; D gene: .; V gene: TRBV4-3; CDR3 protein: CASSQDPYRAWGYTF; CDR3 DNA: TGCGCCAGCAGCCAAGATCCCTACAGGGCATGGGGCTACACCTTC
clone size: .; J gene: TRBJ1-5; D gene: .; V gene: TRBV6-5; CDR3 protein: CASSYGGGYSNQPQHF; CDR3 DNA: TGTGCCAGCAGTTACGGGGGCGGCTATAGCAATCAGCCCCAGCATTTT
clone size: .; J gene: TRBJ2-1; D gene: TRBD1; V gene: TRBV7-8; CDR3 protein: CASSDRGLGNEQFF; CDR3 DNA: TGTGCCAGCAGCGACAGGGGGCTTGGCAATGAGCAGTTCTTC
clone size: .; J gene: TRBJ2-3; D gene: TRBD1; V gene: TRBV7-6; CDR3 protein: CASSLVTGGARDTQYF; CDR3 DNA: TGTGCCAGCAGCTTAGTAACAGGGGGCGCGAGGGATACGCAGTATTTT
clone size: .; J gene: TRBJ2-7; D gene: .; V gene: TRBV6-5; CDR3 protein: CVSSYSTANSYEQYF; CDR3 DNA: TGTGTCAGCAGTTACTCGACAGCCAACTCCTACGAGCAGTACTTC
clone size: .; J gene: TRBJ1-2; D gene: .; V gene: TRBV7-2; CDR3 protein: CASSLAWGVANYGYTF; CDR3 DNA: TGTGCCAGCAGCTTAGCGTGGGGAGTGGCTAACTATGGCTACACCTTC
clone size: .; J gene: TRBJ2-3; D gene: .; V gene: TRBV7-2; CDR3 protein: CASSPKPTPQYF; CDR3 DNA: TGTGCCAGCAGCCCTAAGCCGACACCGCAGTATTTT
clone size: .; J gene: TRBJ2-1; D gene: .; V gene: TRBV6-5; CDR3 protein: CASSYFQRDEQFF; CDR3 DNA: TGTGCCAGCAGTTATTTCCAGCGCGATGAGCAGTTCTTC
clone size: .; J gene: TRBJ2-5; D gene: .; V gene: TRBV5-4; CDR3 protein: CASREGMGHQETQYF; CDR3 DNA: TGTGCCAGCAGGGAAGGAATGGGACATCAAGAGACCCAGTACTTC
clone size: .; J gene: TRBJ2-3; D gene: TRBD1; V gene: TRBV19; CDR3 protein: CASSRGTGGRDTQYF; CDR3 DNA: TGTGCCAGTAGTCGCGGGACAGGGGGGAGAGATACGCAGTATTTT
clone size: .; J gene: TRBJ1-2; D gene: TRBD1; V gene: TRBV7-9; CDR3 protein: CASSPRGGDRAYGYTF; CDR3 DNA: TGTGCCAGCAGCCCGCGGGGAGGAGACAGGGCCTATGGCTACACCTTC
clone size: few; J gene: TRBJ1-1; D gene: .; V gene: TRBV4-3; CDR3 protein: CASSQGADRWDTEAFF; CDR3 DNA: TGCGCCAGCAGCCAAGGAGCGGACCGGTGGGACACTGAAGCTTTCTTT
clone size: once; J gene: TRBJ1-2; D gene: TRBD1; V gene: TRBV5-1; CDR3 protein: CASSPTTGRGYTF; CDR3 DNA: TGCGCCAGCAGCCCCACGACAGGGAGAGGCTACACCTTC
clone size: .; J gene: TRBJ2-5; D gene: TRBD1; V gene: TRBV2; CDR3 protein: CASSEADREETQYF; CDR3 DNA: TGTGCCAGCAGTGAAGCCGACAGGGAAGAGACCCAGTACTTC
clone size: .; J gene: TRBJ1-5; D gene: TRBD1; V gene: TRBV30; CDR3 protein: CAFSGQGNQPQHF; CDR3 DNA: TGTGCCTTCTCGGGACAGGGCAATCAGCCCCAGCATTTT
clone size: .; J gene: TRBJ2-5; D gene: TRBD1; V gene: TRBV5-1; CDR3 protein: CASSLAVTGKGETQYF; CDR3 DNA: TGCGCCAGCAGCTTGGCCGTGACAGGGAAAGGGGAGACCCAGTACTTC
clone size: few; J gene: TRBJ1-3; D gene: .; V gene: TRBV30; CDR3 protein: CAWTRSGSSGNTIYF; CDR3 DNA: TGTGCCTGGACCCGGTCGGGGAGCTCTGGAAACACCATATATTTT
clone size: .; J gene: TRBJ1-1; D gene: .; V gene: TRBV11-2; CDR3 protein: CASGPTWGHSTEAFF; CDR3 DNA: TGTGCCAGCGGCCCCACGTGGGGGCACAGCACTGAAGCTTTCTTT
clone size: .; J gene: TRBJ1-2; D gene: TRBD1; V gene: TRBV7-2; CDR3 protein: CASSPPGQGAVGGYTF; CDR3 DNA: TGTGCCAGCAGCCCCCCGGGACAGGGGGCGGTAGGTGGCTACACCTTC